The 2 T cell receptor beta chains given below trace back to one sample, sequenced in a study of identical twins (dated by TCRdb to 2016 to 2017). Libraries were made using 5' RACE. The listed sequencing device is Illumina HiSeq 2000. TCRdb trimmed the raw reads at Q25, called clones with MiXCR and kept productive beta chains. All rows with the same CDR3 protein become a single entry with the most common DNA and genes. The sample yields about 900,000 distinct CDR3 sequences; 9% to 15% were counted once. Jointly, the top ten make up about 1.5% of the sample. A further study also used this sample, focusing on yellow fever vaccine responses in identical twins.

Sequencing was carried out using PBMCs. The receptors originated from a woman younger than 35 in good health.

DNA for the CDR3: TGTGCCACCACGGGGCAGGGGCTTAGCAATGAGCAGTTCTTC. Encoded protein: CATTGQGLSNEQFF. The chain recombines TRBV12-3 or TRBV12-4 with TRBJ2-1, with a weak D call TRBD1 (6 bases). Between the trimmed V and J ends, which lost 10 bases and 6 bases, there was a span of 19 bases. The CDR3 runs to 14 residues.

The V call is TRBV6-5, the J call TRBJ2-2; D ambiguous. The germline V gene encodes CDR1 MNHEY and CDR2 SVGAGI. This CDR3 is 12 amino acids long. Trimming removed 6 bases at V and 6 bases at J, with 8 bases between. The chain's CDR3 is CASRVGSGELFF. CDR3 sequence (DNA): TGTGCCAGCAGGGTGGGGTCCGGGGAGCTGTTTTTT.